Below are 21 T cell receptor beta chains sequenced from a single sample in a study of CD8+ T cells in alopecia areata. Following extraction, RNA underwent reverse transcription to cDNA, which served as the sequencing template. Clones were sequenced by immunoSEQ multiplex PCR, and TCRdb holds only the in-frame ones, with some missing. The sample holds about 140,000 clones, 55% seen once. The specimen sequenced was CD4+ T cells sorted from blood. These receptor sequences come from a human donor in good health.

This clone was counted between two and nine times. Here the CDR3 reads CSVPAPGRGYTDTQYF. The CDR3 coding sequence is TGCAGCGTTCCGGCCCCCGGGCGGGGTTACACAGATACGCAGTATTTT. The chain has TRBV29-1 and TRBJ2-3; the D gene is possibly TRBD2 (6 bases). V was cut by 5 bases and J by 2 bases, with 20 bases left in between. The CDR3 length is 16 residues. The germline CDR1 and CDR2 sequences are SQVTM and ANQGSEA.

The CDR3 sequence is CSVAGTGVTGYTF. In DNA, the CDR3 is TGCAGCGTAGCCGGGACAGGGGTTACTGGCTACACCTTC. This chain uses TRBV29-1 with TRBJ1-2; 10 nucleotides line up with TRBD1. The V gene end was trimmed by 6 bases and the J gene end by 7 bases; junction bases not matched to a gene: 8. This CDR3 has 13 amino acids. Germline CDR1 is SQVTM and CDR2 is ANQGSEA.

This chain joins TRBV18 and TRBJ2-5, with D uncertain. V gave up 0 bases and J gave up 1 base, with 12 bases separating them. This CDR3 has 16 residues. Germline values: CDR1 KGHSH, CDR2 LQKENI. The CDR3 sequence: CASSPPGPRSQETQYF. The CDR3 DNA follows: TGTGCCAGCTCACCACCTGGGCCTAGGTCCCAAGAGACCCAGTACTTC.

The chain couples TRBV28 to TRBJ1-2, with 7 nucleotides matching TRBD1. V lost 4 bases to trimming and J lost 8 bases; unmatched junction nucleotides: 10. CDR1 and CDR2 (germline): MDHEN, SYDVKM. This CDR3 region has 14 residues. The CDR3 region is CASSYGTAKRGYTF. CDR3 coding DNA: TGTGCCAGCAGTTATGGGACAGCTAAACGGGGCTACACCTTC.

This clone was seen a handful of times. The chain joins TRBV28 to TRBJ2-3; 9 positions agree with TRBD2. The germline CDR1 and CDR2 sequences are MDHEN and SYDVKM. There are 15 residues in the CDR3. Trimming removed 6 bases from V and 0 bases from J; junction bases left unmatched: 4. CDR3 region: CASSISGRSTDTQYF. Written as DNA, the CDR3 is TGTGCCAGCAGCATCAGCGGGAGGAGCACAGATACGCAGTATTTT.

The chain has TRBV29-1 and TRBJ2-2; 9 nucleotides agree with TRBD1. This CDR3 is built from 14 residues. Germline V gene sequence: CDR1 SQVTM, CDR2 ANQGSEA. The J segment lost 4 bases and the V segment lost 5 bases, leaving 5 bases of the junction unmatched. Written as DNA, the CDR3 is TGCAGCGTTTACAGGGGGCCGGGCACCGGGGAGCTGTTTTTT. Its protein product is CSVYRGPGTGELFF.

The chain is built from TRBV30 and TRBJ1-2; possibly TRBD1 for D (6 bases). Between the trimmed V and J ends, which lost 3 bases and 1 base, there was a span of 12 bases. The CDR3 contains 14 residues. Germline CDR1 reads GTSNPN; CDR2 reads SVGIG (reference sequence). The CDR3 reads CAWRGGRGNYGYTF. The CDR3 DNA sequence: TGTGCCTGGAGAGGAGGCAGGGGTAACTATGGCTACACCTTC.

The rearrangement links TRBV29-1 to TRBJ2-2; no definite D call. The CDR3 totals 13 residues. Trimming removed 4 bases from V and 3 bases from J, with 9 bases in between. Germline values: CDR1 SQVTM, CDR2 ANQGSEA. The CDR3 DNA reads TGCAGCGTTGGTCACACCCACACCGGGGAGCTGTTTTTT. Residues: CSVGHTHTGELFF.

The V call is TRBV30, the J call TRBJ2-3; perhaps TRBD1 as D (5 bases). This CDR3 contains 13 residues. CDR1 is GTSNPN and CDR2 is SVGIG in the germline V gene (reference sequence). Trimming removed 2 bases from V and 2 bases from J, with 8 bases in between. As DNA, the CDR3 is TGTGCCTGGAGTAGGGGTACCACAGATACGCAGTATTTT. This sequence encodes CAWSRGTTDTQYF.

This clone was observed a few times. This chain links TRBV29-1 with TRBJ2-1; 8 bases agree with TRBD2. This CDR3 spans 14 amino acids. V trimming: 4 bases; J trimming: 6 bases; junction bases outside the gene matches: 8. Germline V CDR1 and CDR2: SQVTM, ANQGSEA. The CDR3 is CSVGTSSLINEQFF. CDR3 sequence (DNA): TGCAGCGTTGGGACTAGCTCCTTAATCAATGAGCAGTTCTTC.

V gene TRBV25-1 combines with J gene TRBJ2-5; 9 bases align to TRBD1. The V and J ends lost 5 bases and 5 bases, in that order; junction bases with no gene match: 9. This CDR3 region has 15 residues. Germline assignment: CDR1 MGHDK and CDR2 SYGVNS. The CDR3 DNA is TGTGCCAGCAGTCCCCAGGGGACAGGGAGCGAGACCCAGTACTTC. As protein: CASSPQGTGSETQYF.

This clone was seen a few times. V is TRBV30 and J is TRBJ1-4; the D gene is possibly TRBD1 (5 bases). Trimming pared 7 bases from V and 7 bases from J, leaving 13 bases between. Germline CDR1 reads GTSNPN; CDR2 reads SVGIG (reference sequence). The CDR3 length is 12 residues. The DNA for the CDR3 is TGTGCCTCGCGGGAGAGGGGTGAAAAACTGTTTTTT. Encoded protein: CASRERGEKLFF.

This chain links TRBV29-1 with TRBJ2-7; TRBD1 aligns across 8 bases. Germline CDR1 SQVTM, CDR2 ANQGSEA. The CDR3 sequence is 13 residues long. V lost 5 bases, J lost 2 bases, and 5 bases stayed unmatched. The CDR3 loop reads CSVRQGNPYEQYF. Written as DNA, the CDR3 is TGCAGCGTTAGACAGGGGAACCCCTACGAGCAGTACTTC.

This chain links TRBV9 with TRBJ1-3; 8 bases line up with TRBD1. The CDR3 totals 17 residues. Germline values: CDR1 SGDLS, CDR2 YYNGEE. J gave up 0 bases and V 2 bases, and 7 bases lay outside the gene matches. CDR3 loop: CASSVGQVVNSGNTIYF. CDR3 DNA: TGTGCCAGCAGCGTGGGACAGGTCGTTAACTCTGGAAACACCATATATTTT.

V and J are TRBV5-1 and TRBJ1-5; 8 bases map to TRBD1. The J segment lost 6 bases and the V segment lost 2 bases, leaving 4 bases of the junction unmatched. This CDR3 is built from 14 residues. Per the germline V gene, CDR1 is SGHRS and CDR2 is YFSETQ. The CDR3 sequence: CASSFGQGGQPQHF. In DNA, the CDR3 is TGCGCCAGCAGCTTTGGACAGGGAGGTCAGCCCCAGCATTTT.

CDR3 residues: CASSPLSSGYSNQPQHF. DNA of the CDR3: TGTGCCAGCAGCCCCCTATCGTCCGGGTATAGCAATCAGCCCCAGCATTTT. The chain employs TRBV7-8 and TRBJ1-5, with D unclear. CDR1 SGHVS and CDR2 FQNEAQ come from the germline V gene. Trimming took off 5 bases at V and 0 bases at J, with 17 bases between the two ends. CDR3 length: 17 residues.

V usage is TRBV11-2 and J usage is TRBJ2-7; D is unclear. This CDR3 spans 11 amino acids. The germline V gene encodes CDR1 SGHAT and CDR2 FQNNGV. The germline V and J ends were trimmed by 7 bases and 3 bases, with 7 bases remaining between them. The CDR3 loop reads CASTGGYEQYF. The CDR3 nucleotides are TGTGCCAGCACCGGTGGCTACGAGCAGTACTTC.

The V and J genes are TRBV9 and TRBJ1-5, with D possibly TRBD1 on 5 matching bases. Germline values: CDR1 SGDLS, CDR2 YYNGEE. There are 11 residues in the CDR3. V lost 7 bases, J lost 7 bases, and 9 bases lay in between. This CDR3 is CASGRGQPQHF. CDR3 DNA sequence: TGTGCCAGCGGGAGGGGACAGCCCCAGCATTTT.

The V gene is TRBV6-6, the J gene TRBJ1-2; 7 bases map to TRBD1. With V trimmed by 8 bases and J by 4 bases, 7 bases remained unmatched. CDR3 length equals 13 residues. The germline gives CDR1 MNHNY, CDR2 SVGAGI (reference sequence). The CDR3 is CASDGGGVYGYTF. CDR3 DNA: TGTGCCAGCGACGGAGGGGGCGTCTATGGCTACACCTTC.

This clone was counted once. J is TRBJ2-3 and V is TRBV29-1; 7 bases agree with TRBD1. The CDR3 contains 14 residues. Germline V gene sequence: CDR1 SQVTM, CDR2 ANQGSEA. V dropped 6 bases and J dropped 0; count of bases not matched to a gene: 6. In nucleotides, the CDR3 is TGCAGCGTGGAAAGACAGGGTAGCACAGATACGCAGTATTTT. This translates into CSVERQGSTDTQYF.

In this sample, this clone turned up a few times. J is TRBJ1-2 and V is TRBV28; D is undetermined. Trimming removed 3 bases at V and 3 bases at J, with 8 bases between. The CDR3 is 13 amino acids. Germline CDR1 MDHEN, CDR2 SYDVKM. The CDR3 DNA is TGTGCCAGCAGTTTGAACAGCTACTATGGCTACACCTTC. Translation: CASSLNSYYGYTF.